Each of the 8 T cell receptor beta chains below was sequenced from the same sample in a study of control samples from healthy donors and cancer patients. Assay: immunoSEQ multiplex PCR; the TCRdb copy retains only in-frame clones and omits some. The sample lists approximately 120,000 clones, more than 75% seen once, with around 9% in the top ten. The sample consisted of blood. The source is a man aged 35-49 years in good health.

Written as DNA, the CDR3 is TGTGCCAGCAGCCAGGACGGGGGGGTGTTGGATCAGCCCCAGCATTTT. Amino acids: CASSQDGGVLDQPQHF. V usage is TRBV2 and J usage is TRBJ1-5; TRBD1 might be the D (5 bases). The CDR3 loop spans 16 amino acids. The V gene's germline CDR1 is SNHLY and CDR2 FYNNEI. The germline V and J ends were trimmed by 6 bases and 5 bases, with 20 bases remaining between them.

The V call is TRBV7-9, the J call TRBJ1-2; D ambiguous. The V end was cut by 1 base, the J end by 8 bases, with 8 bases between. Germline V gives CDR1 SEHNR, CDR2 FQNEAQ (reference sequence). The CDR3 extends over 12 amino acids. CDR3 amino acids: CASSLDAFGYTF. CDR3 in DNA: TGTGCCAGCAGCTTAGACGCGTTCGGCTACACCTTC. Full variable domain (remainder filled in from reference TRBV7-9 and TRBJ1-2): DTGVSQNPRHKITKRGQNVTFRCDPISEHNRLYWYRQTLGQGPEFLTYFQNEAQLEKSRLLSDRFSAERPKGSFSTLEIQRTEQGDSAMYLCASSLDAFGYTFGSGTRLTVV.

The J gene is TRBJ1-1, the V gene TRBV12-3 or TRBV12-4, with D possibly matching TRBD1 (6 bases). Trimming took 6 bases from V and 7 from J, leaving 12 bases between them. CDR3 length: 12 residues. The CDR3 DNA sequence: TGTGCCAGCAGATACAGGGTAGTTGAAGCTTTCTTT. Amino acid sequence: CASRYRVVEAFF.

This rearrangement joins TRBV6-1 to TRBJ1-2; D possibly corresponds to TRBD1 (6 bases). The CDR3 covers 14 residues. The germline V gene has CDR1 MNHNS and CDR2 SASEGT. Trimming removed 1 base from V and 5 bases from J, with 11 bases in between. The CDR3 is CASSEGGRKYGYTF. The CDR3 coding sequence is TGTGCCAGCAGTGAAGGGGGGCGGAAGTATGGCTACACCTTC.

The chain recombines TRBV9 with TRBJ1-5; D call uncertain. The CDR3 extends over 13 amino acids. Trimming removed 0 bases from V and 9 bases from J, with 10 bases in between. Germline-derived CDR1 and CDR2 are SGDLS and YYNGEE. DNA for the CDR3: TGTGCCAGCAGCGTAGCGGGGTACGGGCCCCAGCATTTT. Translation: CASSVAGYGPQHF.

The V call is TRBV9, the J call TRBJ1-6, with D unclear. The CDR3 contains 15 residues. The V gene lost 0 bases and the J gene lost 9 bases, with 13 bases spanning the gap. The germline V gene encodes CDR1 SGDLS and CDR2 YYNGEE. The CDR3 DNA sequence: TGTGCCAGCAGCGTAGGGACCCTGGGGATTTCACCCCTCCACTTT. This encodes CASSVGTLGISPLHF.

About this clone itself: Other DNA sequences of this sample code for an identical CDR3. V and J are TRBV30 and TRBJ2-6; unclear D gene. The V and J ends lost 3 bases and 3 bases respectively, with 3 bases between them. CDR1 and CDR2 from the germline V gene are GTSNPN and SVGIG (reference sequence). This CDR3 region has 12 residues. The CDR3 sequence is CAWRGGANVLTF. The CDR3 region has the DNA TGTGCCTGGAGGGGTGGGGCCAACGTCCTGACTTTC.

The rearrangement links TRBV12-5 to TRBJ1-4; a weak D match, TRBD1 (5 bases). Trimming pared 1 base from V and 4 bases from J, leaving 16 bases between. The CDR3 contains 17 residues. Germline V gene lookup returns CDR1 LGHNT and CDR2 FRNRAP. The chain's CDR3 is CASGLELRDGVNEKLFF. CDR3 bases: TGTGCTAGTGGTTTGGAGCTCCGGGACGGCGTTAATGAAAAACTGTTTTTT.